A single sample is the source of the 30 T cell receptor beta chains below, sequenced in a study of shared clonotypes between healthy human individuals. Produced via immunoSEQ multiplex PCR; TCRdb's table is partial and in-frame only. Found here are about 2 million clones, approximately 94% of them singletons; the top ten hold 0.95% to 1.5%. It was CD45RO-negative cells, positively selected for CCR7, that made up naive CD8 cells, with terminally differentiated effector memory CD45RA+ cells excluded. Sequenced input: naive CD8+ T cells sorted from blood. Receptors were obtained from a young man in good health.

This clone appeared once. The sample contains more than one DNA sequence encoding this CDR3. The J gene is TRBJ2-7, the V gene TRBV2, with TRBD1 matching over 8 bases. Trimming at V came to 6 bases and at J to 3 bases, leaving 4 bases not matched to a gene. Looked up from germline, CDR1 is SNHLY and CDR2 is FYNNEI. The CDR3 has 13 residues. CDR3 DNA sequence: TGTGCCAGCAGCCCTGGGACAGGCTACGAGCAGTACTTC. This gives the protein CASSPGTGYEQYF.

The chain couples TRBV5-4 to TRBJ2-5; TRBD1 is a possible D gene (6 bases). CDR1 is SGHNT and CDR2 is YYREEE in the germline V gene (reference sequence). CDR3 length: 15 residues. V lost 3 bases and J lost 3, with 15 bases in between. The CDR3 DNA reads TGTGCCAGCAGCTCCGCAGGGGCTGGTGAAGAGACCCAGTACTTC. The encoded protein is CASSSAGAGEETQYF. The full variable domain, rest sourced from reference TRBV5-4 and TRBJ2-5, is ETGVTQSPTHLIKTRGQQVTLRCSSQSGHNTVSWYQQALGQGPQFIFQYYREEENGRGNFPPRFSGLQFPNYSSELNVNALELDDSALYLCASSSAGAGEETQYFGPGTRLLVL.

The J gene is TRBJ2-5, the V gene TRBV6-1; possible D gene TRBD1, 5 bases. V shed 2 bases and J shed 4 bases, with 11 bases lying between them. The CDR3 has 14 amino acids. Germline lookup yields CDR1 MNHNS and CDR2 SASEGT. The CDR3 sequence: CASSELRVIETQYF. CDR3 DNA: TGTGCCAGCAGTGAACTCAGGGTGATAGAGACCCAGTACTTC.

The rearrangement joins TRBV7-9 to TRBJ2-7, with 8 bases identical to TRBD1. Germline lookup yields CDR1 SEHNR and CDR2 FQNEAQ (reference sequence). CDR3 size: 15 residues. V shed 4 bases, J shed 2 bases, and the junction held 7 bases outside the gene matches. This CDR3 is CASSSHRDRTYEQYF. For the CDR3, the DNA is TGTGCCAGCAGCTCTCACCGGGACAGGACCTACGAGCAGTACTTC.

V usage is TRBV19 and J usage is TRBJ1-2; TRBD1 agrees at 7 bases. Trimming removed 3 bases from V and 4 bases from J; junction bases left unmatched: 5. Germline V gives CDR1 LNHDA, CDR2 SQIVND (reference sequence). The CDR3 runs to 14 residues. The CDR3 reads CASSMGQNFYGYTF. The CDR3 region has the DNA TGTGCCAGTAGTATGGGACAGAACTTCTATGGCTACACCTTC.

The chain is built from TRBV7-9 and TRBJ1-3; TRBD1 agrees at 7 bases. With V trimmed by 1 base and J by 3 bases, 6 bases remained unmatched. The CDR3 spans 16 residues. The germline gives CDR1 SEHNR, CDR2 FQNEAQ (reference sequence). The CDR3 DNA follows: TGTGCCAGCAGCTTAGGGACAGGAGGACTTGGAAACACCATATATTTT. It encodes CASSLGTGGLGNTIYF.

Comments on this clone: The sample holds other DNA sequences that translate to the same CDR3. This chain links TRBV6-5 with TRBJ2-7; D uncertain. CDR1 MNHEY and CDR2 SVGAGI come from the germline V gene. Trimming pared 0 bases from V and 0 bases from J, leaving 6 bases between. This CDR3 region has 14 residues. In DNA form, the CDR3 reads TGTGCCAGCAGTTACTCGCCCAGCTCCTACGAGCAGTACTTC. The encoded protein is CASSYSPSSYEQYF.

A word on this clone: This same CDR3 is encoded by further DNA sequences in the sample. V is TRBV5-6 and J is TRBJ2-7, with 7 bases lining up with TRBD1. Per the germline V gene, CDR1 is SGHDT and CDR2 is YYEEEE. With 1 base clipped from V and 3 bases from J, the junction kept 1 base outside the gene matches. There are 13 residues in the CDR3. The CDR3 bases are TGTGCCAGCAGCTTGACAGGGGTCTACGAGCAGTACTTC. Translation: CASSLTGVYEQYF.

As for this clone: The same CDR3 is also encoded by other DNA sequences in this sample. This chain links TRBV7-9 with TRBJ2-1; a possible D gene is TRBD2 (6 bases). CDR3 length: 13 residues. V was cut by 2 bases and J by 6 bases, with 8 bases left in between. Per the germline V gene, CDR1 is SEHNR and CDR2 is FQNEAQ (reference sequence). The DNA for the CDR3 is TGTGCCAGCAGCTTAACGACTAGCAATGAGCAGTTCTTC. Its protein product is CASSLTTSNEQFF.

This clone was seen just once. The chain employs TRBV19 and TRBJ2-7; weak D call: TRBD1 (5 bases). CDR3 size: 16 residues. Looked up from germline, CDR1 is LNHDA and CDR2 is SQIVND (reference sequence). Between the trimmed V and J ends, which lost 0 bases and 0 bases, there was a span of 12 bases. CDR3 amino acids: CASSIDRQGSSYEQYF. The CDR3, as DNA: TGTGCCAGTAGTATAGATCGTCAGGGAAGCTCCTACGAGCAGTACTTC.

The genes are TRBV27 and TRBJ1-6, with TRBD1 matching 10 bases. From germline, CDR1 is MNHEY and CDR2 SMNVEV (reference sequence). The V segment lost 7 bases and the J segment 8 bases; nucleotides outside the gene matches: 11. CDR3 length: 16 amino acids. The CDR3 is CASTLTGTGEYSPLHF. CDR3 bases: TGTGCCAGCACCTTAACCGGGACAGGGGAGTATTCACCCCTCCACTTT.

The count of this clone is one. The V and J genes are TRBV5-1 and TRBJ2-3; D is perhaps TRBD2 (6 bases). Germline values: CDR1 SGHRS, CDR2 YFSETQ. This CDR3 spans 14 amino acids. V was shortened by 3 bases and J by 5 bases, with 13 bases between the two germline ends. CDR3 bases: TGCGCCAGCAGCTCGGAGGGGCACGGAGATACGCAGTATTTT. Protein: CASSSEGHGDTQYF.

The chain employs TRBV6-6 and TRBJ2-7; 8 bases line up with TRBD2. There are 13 residues in the CDR3. The ends lost 10 bases at V and 0 bases at J; junction bases unmatched: 5. From germline, CDR1 is MNHNY and CDR2 SVGAGI (reference sequence). This chain's CDR3 is CATIAGHSYEQYF. DNA for the CDR3: TGTGCCACAATAGCGGGGCACTCCTACGAGCAGTACTTC.

The chain links TRBV18 to TRBJ2-2, with no clear D. The CDR3 extends over 15 amino acids. The germline V and J ends were trimmed by 0 bases and 0 bases, with 5 bases remaining between them. Looked up from germline, CDR1 is KGHSH and CDR2 is LQKENI. CDR3 coding DNA: TGTGCCAGCTCACCACCGGGATCGAACACCGGGGAGCTGTTTTTT. This encodes CASSPPGSNTGELFF.

The chain has TRBV29-1 and TRBJ1-2; weak D call: TRBD1 (5 bases). V lost 0 bases to trimming and J lost 4 bases, with 21 bases between them. The CDR3 contains 17 residues. Germline values: CDR1 SQVTM, CDR2 ANQGSEA. The CDR3: CSVEDLKQAGRVYGYTF. CDR3 coding DNA: TGCAGCGTTGAAGATCTTAAGCAGGCAGGGAGGGTCTATGGCTACACCTTC.

The V and J genes are TRBV2 and TRBJ1-2; TRBD1 might be the D (6 bases). The CDR3 is 17 amino acids. CDR1 and CDR2 (germline): SNHLY, FYNNEI. Trimming stripped 7 bases from V and 0 bases from J, with 21 bases between. The CDR3, as DNA: TGTGCCAGCACAGAGACAGAGGCAGGGGAAACTAACTATGGCTACACCTTC. The encoded protein is CASTETEAGETNYGYTF.

V is TRBV19 and J is TRBJ2-1; possible D gene TRBD2, 6 bases. Germline CDR1 and CDR2: LNHDA and SQIVND (reference sequence). The CDR3 loop spans 15 amino acids. Trimming removed 9 bases at V and 4 bases at J, with 19 bases between. CDR3: CASRSYAGLYNEQFF. CDR3 nucleotides: TGTGCCAGCCGCAGTTACGCGGGACTTTACAATGAGCAGTTCTTC.

This chain links TRBV7-9 with TRBJ2-5; 7 bases fit TRBD2. Trimming removed 5 bases from V and 5 bases from J; junction bases left unmatched: 11. CDR1 is SEHNR and CDR2 is FQNEAQ in the germline V gene (reference sequence). The CDR3 totals 15 residues. The chain's CDR3 is CASSGGGAGRETQYF. CDR3 sequence (DNA): TGTGCCAGCAGCGGTGGAGGAGCGGGGAGGGAGACCCAGTACTTC. The whole variable domain, filled in from reference TRBV7-9 and TRBJ2-5, reads DTGVSQNPRHKITKRGQNVTFRCDPISEHNRLYWYRQTLGQGPEFLTYFQNEAQLEKSRLLSDRFSAERPKGSFSTLEIQRTEQGDSAMYLCASSGGGAGRETQYFGPGTRLLVL.

The rearrangement joins TRBV30 to TRBJ2-7; D is unresolved. There are 12 residues in the CDR3. V lost 8 bases to trimming and J lost 2 bases, with 13 bases between them. From germline, CDR1 is GTSNPN and CDR2 SVGIG (reference sequence). CDR3 in amino acids: CAQLSPPYEQYF. The CDR3 coding sequence is TGTGCCCAACTAAGCCCCCCCTACGAGCAGTACTTC. The variable domain in full, with the rest retrieved from reference TRBV30 and TRBJ2-7, is SQTIHQWPATLVQPVGSPLSLECTVEGTSNPNLYWYRQAAGRGLQLLFYSVGIGQISSEVPQNLSASRPQDRQFILSSKKLLLSDSGFYLCAQLSPPYEQYFGPGTRLTVT.

This sequence joins TRBV27 and TRBJ2-2; no definite D call. There are 15 residues in the CDR3. V was cut by 0 bases and J by 5 bases, with 10 bases left in between. CDR1 and CDR2 (germline): MNHEY, SMNVEV (reference sequence). The DNA of the CDR3 is TGTGCCAGCAGTTTATCGATCCTTTTAACCGGGGAGCTGTTTTTT. Its translation: CASSLSILLTGELFF.

This chain joins TRBV7-8 and TRBJ1-1; D not resolved. The CDR3 sequence is 15 residues long. V lost 2 bases and J 0 bases, leaving 10 bases between the germline ends. Germline CDR1 reads SGHVS; CDR2 reads FQNEAQ. CDR3 bases: TGTGCCAGCAGCTTATACGCGGAGGTGAACACTGAAGCTTTCTTT. Translation gives CASSLYAEVNTEAFF. Using reference TRBV7-8 and TRBJ1-1 for the parts outside the CDR3, the full variable domain is GAGVSQSPRYKVAKRGQDVALRCDPISGHVSLFWYQQALGQGPEFLTYFQNEAQLDKSGLPSDRFFAERPEGSVSTLKIQRTQQEDSAVYLCASSLYAEVNTEAFFGQGTRLTVV.

Details on this clone: At the DNA level, this CDR3 is encoded by other sequences in the same sample as well. The rearrangement uses TRBV19 and TRBJ2-7, with 7 bases identical to TRBD2. CDR3 length: 14 residues. Germline assignment: CDR1 LNHDA and CDR2 SQIVND (reference sequence). Trimming at V came to 3 bases and at J to 2 bases, leaving 4 bases not matched to a gene. CDR3 bases: TGTGCCAGTAGTATCGGGCTAGCGGCCTACGAGCAGTACTTC. Protein sequence: CASSIGLAAYEQYF.

Worth noting for this clone: Other DNA sequences in the sample encode the same CDR3. This rearrangement joins TRBV7-9 to TRBJ1-2; weak D call: TRBD1 (5 bases). The CDR3 is 13 residues long. The germline gives CDR1 SEHNR, CDR2 FQNEAQ (reference sequence). Trimming stripped 1 base from V and 6 bases from J, with 9 bases between. The CDR3 DNA sequence: TGTGCCAGCAGCTTAGGGGCAGGGAATGGCTACACCTTC. Amino acids: CASSLGAGNGYTF.

CDR3 sequence (DNA): TGTGCCTGGAGTTCGGGACAGTTAAATGAGCAGTTCTTC. Amino acids: CAWSSGQLNEQFF. The rearrangement uses TRBV30 and TRBJ2-1; 7 bases are a match to TRBD1. After removal of 2 bases from V and 7 bases from J, the junction contained 5 bases not matched to a gene. CDR1 and CDR2 (germline): GTSNPN, SVGIG (reference sequence). The CDR3 contains 13 residues.

The chain joins TRBV2 to TRBJ2-7, with D tentatively TRBD2 (6 bases). The ends were cut back, 6 bases at V and 0 bases at J, with 21 bases in the middle. This CDR3 has 17 amino acids. Germline V gene lookup returns CDR1 SNHLY and CDR2 FYNNEI. This CDR3 reads CASSGTREWASSYEQYF. Written as DNA, the CDR3 is TGTGCCAGCAGCGGGACTCGAGAGTGGGCTAGCTCCTACGAGCAGTACTTC. Full variable domain (rest looked up from reference TRBV2 and TRBJ2-7): EPEVTQTPSHQVTQMGQEVILRCVPISNHLYFYWYRQILGQKVEFLVSFYNNEISEKSEIFDDQFSVERPDGSNFTLKIRSTKLEDSAMYFCASSGTREWASSYEQYFGPGTRLTVT.

The V and J genes are TRBV6-1 and TRBJ1-1; 7 bases align to TRBD1. J was trimmed by 4 bases and V by 4 bases; bases with no gene match: 3. This CDR3 comprises 13 residues. CDR1 and CDR2 (germline): MNHNS, SASEGT. This chain's CDR3 is CASSGQGRTEAFF. The CDR3 nucleotides are TGTGCCAGCAGTGGACAGGGTCGCACTGAAGCTTTCTTT.

The chain recombines TRBV27 with TRBJ1-4; no clear D. V dropped 2 bases and J dropped 0 bases, with 7 bases sitting between them. Germline V lookup: CDR1 MNHEY, CDR2 SMNVEV (reference sequence). The CDR3 is 15 residues long. CDR3 coding DNA: TGTGCCAGCAGTTTAGTTAGGGCAACTAATGAAAAACTGTTTTTT. Protein sequence: CASSLVRATNEKLFF.

The chain joins TRBV5-1 to TRBJ2-7, with TRBD1 matching 8 bases. The length of the CDR3 is 14 residues. Germline lookup yields CDR1 SGHRS and CDR2 YFSETQ. V shed 2 bases and J 5 bases; nucleotides not matched to a gene: 6. CDR3 sequence (DNA): TGCGCCAGCAGCTTCCGACAGGGGCACAACGAGCAGTACTTC. It translates to CASSFRQGHNEQYF.

This chain joins TRBV19 and TRBJ2-7; 7 bases align to TRBD2. V lost 9 bases and J lost 3; bases outside the gene matches: 5. Germline CDR1 reads LNHDA; CDR2 reads SQIVND (reference sequence). CDR3 size: 12 residues. The CDR3 nucleotides are TGTGCCAGCGGGGACTACAACTACGAGCAGTACTTC. Protein product: CASGDYNYEQYF.

The V and J genes are TRBV5-6 and TRBJ2-7; TRBD1 aligns across 8 bases. Germline V gene data show CDR1 as SGHDT and CDR2 as YYEEEE. V lost 4 bases and J lost 2; bases outside the gene matches: 5. This CDR3 has 14 amino acids. CDR3: CASSALDRAYEQYF. The CDR3 DNA follows: TGTGCCAGCAGCGCCCTGGACAGGGCCTACGAGCAGTACTTC. Supplemented by reference TRBV5-6 and TRBJ2-7, the full variable domain reads DAGVTQSPTHLIKTRGQQVTLRCSPKSGHDTVSWYQQALGQGPQFIFQYYEEEERQRGNFPDRFSGHQFPNYSSELNVNALLLGDSALYLCASSALDRAYEQYFGPGTRLTVT.